Included here is one T cell receptor beta chain sequence, with context. Its antigen is undetermined. This record comes from a study of T cells in Graves' hyperthyroidism and ophthalmopathy. The study's findings and limits: Ophthalmopathy was separated from stable hyperthyroidism by a 13 V-J model.

Amplification yielded TCR beta CDR3 regions, with RNA transcripts as the source. TCR CDR3 underwent first-round RT-PCR with the HTBI primer set. From the multiplex PCR reads, TCRdb called clonotypes with MiXCR, one entry per CDR3 protein. The sample yields 300,000 or so distinct CDR3 sequences, roughly 21% seen once. J lost 0 bases, V lost 5 bases, and 6 bases had no gene match. This CDR3 region has 18 residues. In germline, CDR1 is KGHDR, CDR2 SFDVKD. This receptor was identified in a woman aged 45-59 years with Graves' hyperthyroidism. Source material: blood. The chain combines TRBV24-1 with TRBJ2-4, with 13 bases matching TRBD2. The CDR3 spells CATSAGTSGTVAKNIQYF. Written as DNA, the CDR3 is TGTGCCACCAGTGCCGGGACTAGCGGGACCGTAGCCAAAAACATTCAGTACTTC.